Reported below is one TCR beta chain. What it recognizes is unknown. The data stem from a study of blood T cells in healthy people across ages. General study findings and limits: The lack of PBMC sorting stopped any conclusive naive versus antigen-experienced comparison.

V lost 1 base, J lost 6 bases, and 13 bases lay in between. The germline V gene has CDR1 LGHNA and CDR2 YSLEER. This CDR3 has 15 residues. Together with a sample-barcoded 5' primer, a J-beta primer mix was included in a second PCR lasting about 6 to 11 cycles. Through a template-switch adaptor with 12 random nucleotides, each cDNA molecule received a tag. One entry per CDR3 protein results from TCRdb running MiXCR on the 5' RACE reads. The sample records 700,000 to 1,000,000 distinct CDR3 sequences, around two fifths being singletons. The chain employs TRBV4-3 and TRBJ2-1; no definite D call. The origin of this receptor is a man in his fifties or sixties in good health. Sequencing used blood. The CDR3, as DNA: TGCGCCAGCAGCCAAGGGATGGGCTTTCCCAATGAGCAGTTCTTC. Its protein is CASSQGMGFPNEQFF.